The source of this T cell receptor (beta chain) is a study of response to subunit inactivated influenza vaccine. Each CDR3 protein gets one entry after TCRdb re-called the RT-PCR reads with MiXCR. The table shows 160,000 or so distinct CDR3 sequences, with roughly a tenth occurring only once. Deletions cut 5 bases from V and 6 bases from J, with 13 bases between. The CDR3 has 13 amino acids. The V gene's germline CDR1 is MDHEN and CDR2 SYDVKM. Comment on this clonotype: Its specificity is not known.

General study findings and limits: The authors suggested that few new T cells are recruited per seasonal influenza vaccination.

This TCR came from a man aged 45 to 65 who received an inactivated influenza vaccine. The specimen was non-naive T cells sorted from PBMCs, collected roughly 48 days after vaccination. The rearrangement links TRBV28 to TRBJ1-2, with a possible D match to TRBD1 (5 bases). CDR3 DNA sequence: TGTGCCAGCAGTCCCCGACAGTTCAATGGCTACACCTTC. It translates to CASSPRQFNGYTF.